This T cell receptor beta chain was sequenced in a study of blood T cell repertoires in COVID-19. Study in general: COVID-19 samples from acute and convalescent phases originated in the United States, Italy and Spain. T cells, B-cell-depleted T cells, or PBMCs provided the cDNA or gDNA that served as material.

V shed 4 bases, J shed 0 bases, and the junction held 3 bases outside the gene matches. The CDR3 totals 15 residues. The germline CDR1 and CDR2 sequences are SGHRS and YFSETQ. Per the original data handling: It was from reference gene primer amplification that nucleated cell counts were estimated. TCRdb's table, derived via immunoSEQ multiplex PCR, lists solely in-frame clones and lacks some. The DNA gave D and trimming, while V, J and clone size come from that table. This repertoire shows roughly 250,000 clones, about 83% found once; its top ten account for more than 5.5%. The receptor was derived from a human donor in a cohort sampled during active COVID-19. The rearrangement uses TRBV5-1 and TRBJ2-2; TRBD1 matches 7 bases. What was sequenced was peripheral blood. The CDR3 sequence is CASSPGQPNTGELFF. The DNA for the CDR3 is TGCGCCAGCAGCCCGGGACAGCCGAACACCGGGGAGCTGTTTTTT.